This T cell receptor (beta chain) was obtained from a study of technical replicates of blood from several donors. Data came from immunoSEQ multiplex PCR; TCRdb stores just in-frame clones and leaves some out. The sample consists of about 84,000 clones, 92% of them appearing once. The sequenced sample consisted of T cells isolated from PBMCs. The sequence was obtained from a human donor in good health.

CDR3 sequence: CASSPSGPHNQPQHF. CDR3 in DNA: TGCGCCAGCAGCCCCTCAGGGCCTCATAATCAGCCCCAGCATTTT. The rearrangement uses TRBV5-1 and TRBJ1-5; TRBD1 is a possible D gene (5 bases). Germline V gives CDR1 SGHRS, CDR2 YFSETQ. V was shortened by 4 bases and J by 4 bases, with 15 bases between the two germline ends. This CDR3 is built from 15 residues. Drawing the rest from reference TRBV5-1 and TRBJ1-5, the complete variable domain is KAGVTQTPRYLIKTRGQQVTLSCSPISGHRSVSWYQQTPGQGLQFLFEYFSETQRNKGNFPGRFSGRQFSNSRSEMNVSTLELGDSALYLCASSPSGPHNQPQHFGDGTRLSIL.